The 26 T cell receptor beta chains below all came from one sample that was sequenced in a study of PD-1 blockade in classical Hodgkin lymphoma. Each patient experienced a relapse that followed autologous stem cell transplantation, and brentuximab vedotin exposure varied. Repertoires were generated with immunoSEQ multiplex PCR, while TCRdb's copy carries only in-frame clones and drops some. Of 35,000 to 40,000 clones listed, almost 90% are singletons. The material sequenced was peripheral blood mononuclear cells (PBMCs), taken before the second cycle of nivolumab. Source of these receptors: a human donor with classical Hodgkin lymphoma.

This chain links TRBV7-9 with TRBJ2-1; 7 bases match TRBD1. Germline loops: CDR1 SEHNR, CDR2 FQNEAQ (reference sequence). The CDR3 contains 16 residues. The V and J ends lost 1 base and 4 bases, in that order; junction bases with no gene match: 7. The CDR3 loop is CASSLEVTGSYNEQFF. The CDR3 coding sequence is TGTGCCAGCAGCTTAGAAGTGACAGGGTCTTACAATGAGCAGTTCTTC. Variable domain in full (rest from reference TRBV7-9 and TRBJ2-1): DTGVSQNPRHKITKRGQNVTFRCDPISEHNRLYWYRQTLGQGPEFLTYFQNEAQLEKSRLLSDRFSAERPKGSFSTLEIQRTEQGDSAMYLCASSLEVTGSYNEQFFGPGTRLTVL.

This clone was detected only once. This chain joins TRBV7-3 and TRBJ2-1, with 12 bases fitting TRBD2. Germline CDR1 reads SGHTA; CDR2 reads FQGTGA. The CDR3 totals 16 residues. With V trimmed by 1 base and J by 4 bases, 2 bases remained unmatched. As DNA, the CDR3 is TGTGCCAGCAGCTTAAGTGGGACTAGCGGGTACAATGAGCAGTTCTTC. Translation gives CASSLSGTSGYNEQFF.

CDR3 bases: TGCGCCAGCAAGGCCCAGATTTCTGGGGAGACCCAGTACTTC. Translating gives CASKAQISGETQYF. V gene TRBV5-1 combines with J gene TRBJ2-5; no definite D call. The CDR3 covers 14 residues. Germline V gene sequence: CDR1 SGHRS, CDR2 YFSETQ. Trimming took 6 bases from V and 5 from J, leaving 17 bases between them.

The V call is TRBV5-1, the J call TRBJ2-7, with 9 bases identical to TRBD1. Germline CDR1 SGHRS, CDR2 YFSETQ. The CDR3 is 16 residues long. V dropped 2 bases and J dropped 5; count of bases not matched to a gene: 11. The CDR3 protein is CASSLASGQGANEQYF. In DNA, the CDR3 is TGCGCCAGCAGCTTAGCTTCGGGACAGGGTGCGAACGAGCAGTACTTC.

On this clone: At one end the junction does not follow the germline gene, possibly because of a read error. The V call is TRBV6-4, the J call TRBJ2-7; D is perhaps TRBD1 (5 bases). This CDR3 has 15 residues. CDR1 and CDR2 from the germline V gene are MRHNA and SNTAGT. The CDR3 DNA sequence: TGTGCCAGCAGTTACTCGGAGACCACAGGCGACGAGCAGTACTTC. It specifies CASSYSETTGDEQYF.

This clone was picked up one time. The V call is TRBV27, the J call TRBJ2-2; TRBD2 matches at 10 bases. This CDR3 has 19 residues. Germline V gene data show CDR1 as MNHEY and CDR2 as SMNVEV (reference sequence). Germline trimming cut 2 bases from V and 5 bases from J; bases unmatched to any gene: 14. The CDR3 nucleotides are TGTGCCAGCAGTTTAAGGTCTAGCGGGAGAGAAGGATGGACCGGGGAGCTGTTTTTT. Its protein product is CASSLRSSGREGWTGELFF.

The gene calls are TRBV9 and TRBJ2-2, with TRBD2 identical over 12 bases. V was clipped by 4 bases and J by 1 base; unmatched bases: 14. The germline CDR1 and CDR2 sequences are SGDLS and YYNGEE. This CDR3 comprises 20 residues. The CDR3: CASSKRTSGTASQNTGELFF. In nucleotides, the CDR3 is TGTGCCAGCAGCAAGCGGACTAGCGGGACCGCCTCCCAGAACACCGGGGAGCTGTTTTTT.

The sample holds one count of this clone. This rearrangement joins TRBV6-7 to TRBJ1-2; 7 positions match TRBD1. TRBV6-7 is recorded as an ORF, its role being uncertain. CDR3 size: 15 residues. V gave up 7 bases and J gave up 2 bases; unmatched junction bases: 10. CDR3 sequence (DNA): TGTGCCAGCACTCTAAACGGACAGGAGAACTATGGCTACACCTTC. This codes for CASTLNGQENYGYTF.

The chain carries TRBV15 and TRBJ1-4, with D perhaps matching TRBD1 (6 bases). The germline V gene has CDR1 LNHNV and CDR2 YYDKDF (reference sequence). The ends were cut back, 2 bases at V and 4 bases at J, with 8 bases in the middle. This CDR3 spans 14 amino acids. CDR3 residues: CATSRQGNNEKLFF. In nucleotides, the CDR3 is TGTGCCACCAGCAGACAGGGGAATAATGAAAAACTGTTTTTT.

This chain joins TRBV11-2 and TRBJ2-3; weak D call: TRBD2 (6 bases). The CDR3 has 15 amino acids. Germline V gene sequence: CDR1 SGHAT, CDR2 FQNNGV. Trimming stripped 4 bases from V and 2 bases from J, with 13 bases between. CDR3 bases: TGTGCCAGCAGCTGGAGGGACCCACCCACAGATACGCAGTATTTT. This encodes CASSWRDPPTDTQYF.

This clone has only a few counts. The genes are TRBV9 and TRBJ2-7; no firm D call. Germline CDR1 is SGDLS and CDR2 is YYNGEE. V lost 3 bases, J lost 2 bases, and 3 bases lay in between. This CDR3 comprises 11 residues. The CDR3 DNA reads TGTGCCAGCAGCGACACCTACGAGCAGTACTTC. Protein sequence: CASSDTYEQYF.

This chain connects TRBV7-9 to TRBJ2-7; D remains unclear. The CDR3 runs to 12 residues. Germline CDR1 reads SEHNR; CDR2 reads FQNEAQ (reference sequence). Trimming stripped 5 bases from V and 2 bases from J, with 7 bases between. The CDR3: CASSREPYEQYF. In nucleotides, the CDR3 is TGTGCCAGCAGCAGAGAGCCCTACGAGCAGTACTTC.

The CDR3 loop is CASSPPSGISYEQYF. In DNA, the CDR3 is TGTGCCAGCTCACCGCCTAGCGGAATCTCCTACGAGCAGTACTTC. The chain couples TRBV18 to TRBJ2-7, with TRBD2 matching 7 bases. This CDR3 comprises 15 residues. V trimming: 3 bases; J trimming: 0 bases; junction bases outside the gene matches: 5. CDR1 is KGHSH, CDR2 LQKENI, per germline.

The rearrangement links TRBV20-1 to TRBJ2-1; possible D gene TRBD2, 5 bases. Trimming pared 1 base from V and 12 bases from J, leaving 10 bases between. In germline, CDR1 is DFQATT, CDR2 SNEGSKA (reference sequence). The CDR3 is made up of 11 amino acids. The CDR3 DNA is TGCAGTGCTAGAGGTGACTATTGGCAGTTCTTC. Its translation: CSARGDYWQFF.

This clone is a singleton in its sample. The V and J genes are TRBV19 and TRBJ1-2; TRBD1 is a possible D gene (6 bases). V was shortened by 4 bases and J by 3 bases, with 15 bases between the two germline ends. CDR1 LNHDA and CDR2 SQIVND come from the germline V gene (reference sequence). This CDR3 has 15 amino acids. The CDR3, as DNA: TGTGCCAGTAGTACATGGACCCCAGGGGACTATGGCTACACCTTC. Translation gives CASSTWTPGDYGYTF.

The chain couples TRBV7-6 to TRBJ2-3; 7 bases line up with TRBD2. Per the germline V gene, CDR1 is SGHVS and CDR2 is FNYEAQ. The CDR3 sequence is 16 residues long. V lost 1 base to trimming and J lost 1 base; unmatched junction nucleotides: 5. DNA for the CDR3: TGTGCCAGCAGCTTAGTGGTGAGCGGGGGCACAGATACGCAGTATTTT. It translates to CASSLVVSGGTDTQYF.

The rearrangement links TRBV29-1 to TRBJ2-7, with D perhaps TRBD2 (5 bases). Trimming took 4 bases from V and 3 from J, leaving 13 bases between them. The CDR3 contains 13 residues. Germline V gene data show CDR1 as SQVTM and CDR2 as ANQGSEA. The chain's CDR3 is CSVALWEYYEQYF. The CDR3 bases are TGCAGCGTTGCACTGTGGGAGTACTACGAGCAGTACTTC.

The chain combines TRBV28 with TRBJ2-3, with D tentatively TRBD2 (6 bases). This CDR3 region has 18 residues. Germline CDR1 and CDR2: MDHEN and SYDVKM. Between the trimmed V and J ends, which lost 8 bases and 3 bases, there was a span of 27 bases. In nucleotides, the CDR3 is TGTGCCAGCGGCCTCGCCCTCCTCCGGGACTTCAGTACAGATACGCAGTATTTT. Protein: CASGLALLRDFSTDTQYF.

The CDR3 reads CASSANGVGYEQYF. CDR3 in DNA: TGTGCCAGCAGCGCAAATGGGGTCGGCTACGAGCAGTACTTC. V and J are TRBV6-5 and TRBJ2-7; D unclear. Trimming shortened V by 6 bases and J by 3 bases, and 15 bases separated the two germline ends. Germline CDR1 and CDR2: MNHEY and SVGAGI. CDR3 size: 14 residues.

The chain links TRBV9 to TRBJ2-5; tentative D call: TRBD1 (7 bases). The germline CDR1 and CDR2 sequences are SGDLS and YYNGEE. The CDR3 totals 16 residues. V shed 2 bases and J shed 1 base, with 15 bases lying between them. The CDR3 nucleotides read TGTGCCAGCAGCGTCGCAGGGGGGACGGTCCAAGAGACCCAGTACTTC. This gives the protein CASSVAGGTVQETQYF.

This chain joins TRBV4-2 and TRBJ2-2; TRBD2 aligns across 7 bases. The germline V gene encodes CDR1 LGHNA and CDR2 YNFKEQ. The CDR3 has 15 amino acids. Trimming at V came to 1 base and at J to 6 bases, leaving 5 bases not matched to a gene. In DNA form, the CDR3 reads TGTGCCAGCAGCCAAGGGACTAGTTTCGCCGGGGAGCTGTTTTTT. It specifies CASSQGTSFAGELFF.

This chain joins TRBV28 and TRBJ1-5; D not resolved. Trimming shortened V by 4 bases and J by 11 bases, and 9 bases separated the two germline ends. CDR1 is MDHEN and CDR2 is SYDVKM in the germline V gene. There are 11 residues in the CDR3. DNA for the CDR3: TGTGCCAGCAGTTCCCTCAGTTCCCAGCATTTT. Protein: CASSSLSSQHF.

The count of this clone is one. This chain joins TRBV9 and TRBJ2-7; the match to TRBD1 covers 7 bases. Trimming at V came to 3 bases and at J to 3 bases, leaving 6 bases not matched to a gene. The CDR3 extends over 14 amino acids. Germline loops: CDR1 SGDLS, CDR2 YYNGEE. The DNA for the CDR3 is TGTGCCAGCAGCGACCGGGACAGAGGCTACGAGCAGTACTTC. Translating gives CASSDRDRGYEQYF. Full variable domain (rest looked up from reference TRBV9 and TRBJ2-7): DSGVTQTPKHLITATGQRVTLRCSPRSGDLSVYWYQQSLDQGLQFLIQYYNGEERAKGNILERFSAQQFPDLHSELNLSSLELGDSALYFCASSDRDRGYEQYFGPGTRLTVT.

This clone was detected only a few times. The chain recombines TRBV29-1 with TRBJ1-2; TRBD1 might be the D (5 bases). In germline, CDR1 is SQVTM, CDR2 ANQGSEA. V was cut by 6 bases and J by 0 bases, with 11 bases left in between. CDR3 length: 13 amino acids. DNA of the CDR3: TGCAGCGTCGTCAGGGACTCTAACTATGGCTACACCTTC. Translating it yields CSVVRDSNYGYTF.

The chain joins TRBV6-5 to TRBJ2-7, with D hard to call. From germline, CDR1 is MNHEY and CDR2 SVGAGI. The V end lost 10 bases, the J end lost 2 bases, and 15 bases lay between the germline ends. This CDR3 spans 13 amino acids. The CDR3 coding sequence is TGTGCCATCGGGCGCCCGAGACCCTACGAGCAGTACTTC. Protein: CAIGRPRPYEQYF.

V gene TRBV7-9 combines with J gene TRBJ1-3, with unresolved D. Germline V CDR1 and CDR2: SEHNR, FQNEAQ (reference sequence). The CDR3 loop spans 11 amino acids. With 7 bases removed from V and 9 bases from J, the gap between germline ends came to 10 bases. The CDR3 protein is CASTKSGTIYF. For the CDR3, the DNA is TGTGCCAGCACCAAGAGTGGCACCATATATTTT.